A selection of T cell receptor beta chains follows, all from one sample in a study of T cells after yellow fever vaccination. One entry per CDR3 protein, called by TCRdb with MiXCR from the 5' RACE reads. Of 250,000 to 350,000 distinct CDR3 sequences in the sample, 7.5% to 9.5% were seen once. The starting material was CD4+ T cells sorted from PBMCs, obtained 5 days after the yellow fever booster vaccination. These receptors originate from a man younger than 35 who received the YFV17D yellow fever vaccine. Both conserved end residues are part of each CDR3. The order of the fields is CDR3 protein, CDR3 DNA, V gene, D gene, clone size, J gene. A D gene is named only where the DNA matches it firmly. A clone size is listed for some rows: how often the clone was seen (once, few, many), or a class if it is expanded.

CDR3aa: CASSNPGQGRLMAKNIQYF; CDR3nt: TGTGCCAGCAGCAACCCGGGACAGGGGCGCCTAATGGCCAAAAACATTCAGTACTTC; v_gene: TRBV21-1; d_gene: -; abundance: -; j_gene: TRBJ2-4
CDR3aa: CSAPPGQGASGYTF; CDR3nt: TGCAGTGCTCCCCCGGGACAGGGGGCTTCTGGCTACACCTTC; v_gene: TRBV20-1; d_gene: TRBD1; abundance: few; j_gene: TRBJ1-2
CDR3aa: CSVDRDETQYF; CDR3nt: TGCAGCGTTGATAGGGACGAGACCCAGTACTTC; v_gene: TRBV29-1; d_gene: -; abundance: many; j_gene: TRBJ2-5
CDR3aa: CASRHPEGEAFF; CDR3nt: TGTGCCAGCAGACACCCTGAGGGTGAAGCTTTCTTT; v_gene: TRBV6-2/TRBV6-3; d_gene: -; abundance: many; j_gene: TRBJ1-1
CDR3aa: CSARDRTGGGHQPQHF; CDR3nt: TGCAGTGCTAGAGATCGGACAGGGGGAGGGCATCAGCCCCAGCATTTT; v_gene: TRBV20-1; d_gene: TRBD1; abundance: many; j_gene: TRBJ1-5
CDR3aa: CASSQDVNQPQHF; CDR3nt: TGTGCCAGCAGCCAAGACGTCAATCAGCCCCAGCATTTT; v_gene: TRBV3-1; d_gene: -; abundance: many; j_gene: TRBJ1-5
CDR3aa: CSDNPGGVLCLQPQHF; CDR3nt: TGCAGCGATAACCCGGGGGGCGTCTTGTGTCTTCAGCCCCAGCATTTT; v_gene: TRBV20-1; d_gene: -; abundance: few; j_gene: TRBJ1-5
CDR3aa: CASSWTAGVGETQYF; CDR3nt: TGTGCCAGCAGCTGGACGGCGGGGGTTGGGGAGACCCAGTACTTC; v_gene: TRBV7-2; d_gene: TRBD2; abundance: many; j_gene: TRBJ2-5
CDR3aa: CATSRDPTSRWTDTQYF; CDR3nt: TGTGCCACCAGCAGAGATCCGACTAGCAGGTGGACAGATACGCAGTATTTT; v_gene: TRBV15; d_gene: TRBD2; abundance: few; j_gene: TRBJ2-3
CDR3aa: CASSQVRQRINYGYTF; CDR3nt: TGTGCCAGCAGCCAAGTCAGGCAGCGGATAAACTATGGCTACACCTTC; v_gene: TRBV4-2; d_gene: -; abundance: few; j_gene: TRBJ1-2
CDR3aa: CSALTSGLAGGTGELFF; CDR3nt: TGCAGTGCCCTTACCTCGGGACTAGCGGGGGGGACCGGGGAGCTGTTTTTT; v_gene: TRBV20-1; d_gene: TRBD2; abundance: many; j_gene: TRBJ2-2
CDR3aa: CATSDGASSYNEQFF; CDR3nt: TGTGCCACCAGTGACGGGGCGAGCTCCTACAATGAGCAGTTCTTC; v_gene: TRBV24-1; d_gene: -; abundance: -; j_gene: TRBJ2-1
CDR3aa: CASSSRIEGDGELFF; CDR3nt: TGTGCCAGCAGCTCTAGGATAGAGGGGGACGGGGAGCTGTTTTTT; v_gene: TRBV7-9; d_gene: -; abundance: few; j_gene: TRBJ2-2
CDR3aa: CASSLGGQPGDTQYF; CDR3nt: TGTGCCAGCAGCTTGGGGGGACAACCGGGGGATACGCAGTATTTT; v_gene: TRBV7-2; d_gene: -; abundance: many; j_gene: TRBJ2-3
CDR3aa: CACSLGGSRENQYF; CDR3nt: TGCGCCTGCAGCTTGGGGGGGTCTAGAGAGAACCAGTACTTC; v_gene: TRBV5-1; d_gene: TRBD2; abundance: -; j_gene: TRBJ2-5
CDR3aa: CASSLGSETYEQYF; CDR3nt: TGCGCCAGCAGCTTGGGTTCGGAGACCTACGAGCAGTACTTC; v_gene: TRBV5-1; d_gene: -; abundance: many; j_gene: TRBJ2-7
CDR3aa: CASSTPGTVFKAFF; CDR3nt: TGTGCCAGCAGTACTCCTGGGACAGTTTTCAAAGCTTTCTTT; v_gene: TRBV6-2/TRBV6-3; d_gene: TRBD1; abundance: -; j_gene: TRBJ1-1
CDR3aa: CASSLQGAGEKLFF; CDR3nt: TGCGCCAGCAGCTTGCAGGGGGCGGGAGAAAAACTGTTTTTT; v_gene: TRBV5-1; d_gene: TRBD1; abundance: -; j_gene: TRBJ1-4
CDR3aa: CASRPIGRGTDTQYF; CDR3nt: TGTGCCAGCAGACCGATTGGTCGCGGCACAGATACGCAGTATTTT; v_gene: TRBV6-5; d_gene: -; abundance: -; j_gene: TRBJ2-3
CDR3aa: CASSQPAVSYEQYF; CDR3nt: TGTGCCAGCAGCCAGCCGGCGGTCAGCTACGAGCAGTACTTC; v_gene: TRBV4-2; d_gene: -; abundance: few; j_gene: TRBJ2-7
CDR3aa: CASSVGGRYEQYF; CDR3nt: TGTGCCAGCAGCGTAGGGGGCCGGTACGAGCAGTACTTC; v_gene: TRBV9; d_gene: -; abundance: many; j_gene: TRBJ2-7
CDR3aa: CSVGRAGGGTDTQYF; CDR3nt: TGCAGCGTTGGGAGGGCAGGGGGTGGCACAGATACGCAGTATTTT; v_gene: TRBV29-1; d_gene: -; abundance: few; j_gene: TRBJ2-3
CDR3aa: CACITAGSSYEQYF; CDR3nt: TGTGCCTGCATCACGGCGGGGAGCTCCTACGAGCAGTACTTC; v_gene: TRBV30; d_gene: -; abundance: few; j_gene: TRBJ2-7
CDR3aa: CASSPGQGYYNEQFF; CDR3nt: TGTGCCAGCAGCCCGGGACAGGGGTATTACAATGAGCAGTTCTTC; v_gene: TRBV12-3/TRBV12-4; d_gene: TRBD1; abundance: -; j_gene: TRBJ2-1
CDR3aa: CASSLTGTGLHF; CDR3nt: TGTGCCAGCAGCTTAACCGGGACAGGGCTGCATTTT; v_gene: TRBV7-2; d_gene: TRBD1; abundance: -; j_gene: TRBJ1-5
CDR3aa: CASSLREGDTQYF; CDR3nt: TGTGCCAGCAGCTTAAGGGAGGGGGATACGCAGTATTTT; v_gene: TRBV7-3; d_gene: TRBD2; abundance: many; j_gene: TRBJ2-3
CDR3aa: CASTPLWNEQFF; CDR3nt: TGTGCCAGCACACCCCTATGGAATGAGCAGTTCTTC; v_gene: TRBV28; d_gene: -; abundance: few; j_gene: TRBJ2-1
CDR3aa: CASSEFRGQGTDTQYF; CDR3nt: TGTGCCAGCAGTGAATTTAGGGGACAGGGGACAGATACGCAGTATTTT; v_gene: TRBV6-1; d_gene: TRBD1; abundance: -; j_gene: TRBJ2-3
CDR3aa: CASSPRTPGQTGNTIYF; CDR3nt: TGTGCCAGCAGCCCGAGAACCCCGGGACAGACTGGAAACACCATATATTTT; v_gene: TRBV9; d_gene: TRBD1; abundance: -; j_gene: TRBJ1-3
CDR3aa: CASSFGTGGNQPQHF; CDR3nt: TGTGCCAGCAGCTTCGGGACGGGAGGTAATCAGCCCCAGCATTTT; v_gene: TRBV11-2; d_gene: -; abundance: many; j_gene: TRBJ1-5
CDR3aa: CASSQAEPFNFGYTF; CDR3nt: TGCGCCAGCAGCCAAGCGGAGCCGTTTAACTTTGGCTACACCTTC; v_gene: TRBV4-3; d_gene: -; abundance: -; j_gene: TRBJ1-2
CDR3aa: CSALQGAAVLSSPLHF; CDR3nt: TGCAGTGCCCTACAGGGGGCTGCTGTTCTTAGTTCACCCCTCCACTTT; v_gene: TRBV20-1; d_gene: TRBD1; abundance: few; j_gene: TRBJ1-6
CDR3aa: CASSQDPQGTDTQYF; CDR3nt: TGCGCCAGCAGCCAAGACCCGCAGGGCACAGATACGCAGTATTTT; v_gene: TRBV4-3; d_gene: -; abundance: -; j_gene: TRBJ2-3
CDR3aa: CASSLTEGSYEQYF; CDR3nt: TGTGCCAGCAGCTTAACGGAGGGGTCCTACGAGCAGTACTTC; v_gene: TRBV7-2; d_gene: -; abundance: -; j_gene: TRBJ2-7
CDR3aa: CASSLAGGDTQYF; CDR3nt: TGCGCCAGCAGCTTGGCAGGGGGAGATACGCAGTATTTT; v_gene: TRBV5-4; d_gene: TRBD1; abundance: many; j_gene: TRBJ2-3
CDR3aa: CASDLAGGAQFF; CDR3nt: TGTGCCAGCGACCTAGCGGGGGGGGCGCAGTTCTTC; v_gene: TRBV3-1; d_gene: TRBD2; abundance: few; j_gene: TRBJ2-1
CDR3aa: CASSAGYFYEKLFF; CDR3nt: TGTGCCAGCAGCGCTGGGTACTTTTATGAAAAACTGTTTTTT; v_gene: TRBV11-2; d_gene: -; abundance: few; j_gene: TRBJ1-4
CDR3aa: CASSLGRYNEQFF; CDR3nt: TGTGCCAGCAGCTTAGGACGGTACAATGAGCAGTTCTTC; v_gene: TRBV11-2; d_gene: -; abundance: many; j_gene: TRBJ2-1
CDR3aa: CATSRGGGGYEQYF; CDR3nt: TGTGCCACCTCCCGGGGCGGGGGTGGCTACGAGCAGTACTTC; v_gene: TRBV12-3/TRBV12-4; d_gene: TRBD2; abundance: -; j_gene: TRBJ2-7
CDR3aa: CASSGLAGGPYNEQFF; CDR3nt: TGTGCCAGTAGTGGGCTAGCGGGGGGTCCGTACAATGAGCAGTTCTTC; v_gene: TRBV19; d_gene: TRBD2; abundance: -; j_gene: TRBJ2-1
CDR3aa: CASRTKPYSNQPQHF; CDR3nt: TGTGCCAGCAGGACTAAACCCTATAGCAATCAGCCCCAGCATTTT; v_gene: TRBV6-2/TRBV6-3; d_gene: -; abundance: -; j_gene: TRBJ1-5
CDR3aa: CASSFPGEDTQYF; CDR3nt: TGTGCCAGCAGCTTTCCGGGGGAAGATACGCAGTATTTT; v_gene: TRBV7-2; d_gene: -; abundance: many; j_gene: TRBJ2-3
CDR3aa: CASSLGAGSWTGELFF; CDR3nt: TGTGCCAGCAGTTTGGGGGCGGGGTCGTGGACCGGGGAGCTGTTTTTT; v_gene: TRBV12-3/TRBV12-4; d_gene: -; abundance: few; j_gene: TRBJ2-2
CDR3aa: CASSLAGYHQETQYF; CDR3nt: TGTGCCAGCAGCTTAGCCGGGTACCACCAAGAGACCCAGTACTTC; v_gene: TRBV7-8; d_gene: -; abundance: many; j_gene: TRBJ2-5
CDR3aa: CASSFWRGRYNEQFF; CDR3nt: TGTGCCAGCAGTTTTTGGCGGGGGAGGTACAATGAGCAGTTCTTC; v_gene: TRBV12-3/TRBV12-4; d_gene: TRBD2; abundance: -; j_gene: TRBJ2-1
CDR3aa: CASSTPGVAKNIQYF; CDR3nt: TGTGCCAGCAGCACCCCAGGGGTAGCCAAAAACATTCAGTACTTC; v_gene: TRBV28; d_gene: -; abundance: few; j_gene: TRBJ2-4
CDR3aa: CASSEGSVGQPQHF; CDR3nt: TGCGCCAGCAGTGAGGGTTCGGTGGGTCAGCCCCAGCATTTT; v_gene: TRBV5-1; d_gene: -; abundance: few; j_gene: TRBJ1-5
CDR3aa: CSARGLAEQETQYF; CDR3nt: TGCAGTGCTAGGGGACTAGCGGAACAAGAGACCCAGTACTTC; v_gene: TRBV20-1; d_gene: TRBD2; abundance: -; j_gene: TRBJ2-5
CDR3aa: CSARFPSGVSSYNEQFF; CDR3nt: TGCAGTGCTAGGTTTCCTAGCGGGGTTAGCTCCTACAATGAGCAGTTCTTC; v_gene: TRBV20-1; d_gene: TRBD2; abundance: many; j_gene: TRBJ2-1
CDR3aa: CASSSPDSQETQYF; CDR3nt: TGTGCCAGCAGCTCCCCTGACTCTCAAGAGACCCAGTACTTC; v_gene: TRBV11-3; d_gene: -; abundance: -; j_gene: TRBJ2-5
CDR3aa: CASRGQGKAGEAFF; CDR3nt: TGTGCCAGCAGGGGACAGGGCAAGGCGGGGGAAGCTTTCTTT; v_gene: TRBV12-3/TRBV12-4; d_gene: TRBD1; abundance: -; j_gene: TRBJ1-1
CDR3aa: CASSLVEGEPEAFF; CDR3nt: TGTGCCAGCAGCTTAGTAGAAGGGGAACCTGAAGCTTTCTTT; v_gene: TRBV7-2; d_gene: -; abundance: -; j_gene: TRBJ1-1
CDR3aa: CASSLARGSNEQYF; CDR3nt: TGTGCCAGCAGCTTAGCCAGGGGGAGCAACGAGCAGTACTTC; v_gene: TRBV11-2; d_gene: TRBD1; abundance: few; j_gene: TRBJ2-7
CDR3aa: CASSPRDYTDTQYF; CDR3nt: TGTGCCAGCAGTCCCCGGGACTACACAGATACGCAGTATTTT; v_gene: TRBV7-9; d_gene: TRBD2; abundance: -; j_gene: TRBJ2-3